The 2 T cell receptor beta chains given below trace back to one sample, sequenced in a study of blood T cell repertoires in COVID-19. Data came from immunoSEQ multiplex PCR; TCRdb stores just in-frame clones and leaves some out. The sample lists roughly 260,000 clones, about 85% occurring once. Material: peripheral blood. These receptors were obtained from a woman aged 45-65 years who had recovered from COVID-19.

V is TRBV9 and J is TRBJ1-6; 9 nucleotides agree with TRBD1. The V segment lost 3 bases and the J segment 8 bases; nucleotides outside the gene matches: 18. CDR3 length: 19 amino acids. Germline CDR1 and CDR2: SGDLS and YYNGEE. CDR3: CASSGREGLGTGNHSPLHF. CDR3 nucleotides: TGTGCCAGCAGCGGTAGGGAGGGGCTGGGGACAGGGAATCATTCACCCCTCCACTTT.

This clone was detected only once. The J gene is TRBJ1-1, the V gene TRBV19; a weak D match, TRBD1 (6 bases). Per germline, CDR1 LNHDA and CDR2 SQIVND (reference sequence). V was cut by 4 bases and J by 1 base, with 16 bases left in between. The CDR3 extends over 16 amino acids. The CDR3, as DNA: TGTGCCAGTAGTACGGGGCCCGGGGGGGCGAACACTGAAGCTTTCTTT. This encodes CASSTGPGGANTEAFF.